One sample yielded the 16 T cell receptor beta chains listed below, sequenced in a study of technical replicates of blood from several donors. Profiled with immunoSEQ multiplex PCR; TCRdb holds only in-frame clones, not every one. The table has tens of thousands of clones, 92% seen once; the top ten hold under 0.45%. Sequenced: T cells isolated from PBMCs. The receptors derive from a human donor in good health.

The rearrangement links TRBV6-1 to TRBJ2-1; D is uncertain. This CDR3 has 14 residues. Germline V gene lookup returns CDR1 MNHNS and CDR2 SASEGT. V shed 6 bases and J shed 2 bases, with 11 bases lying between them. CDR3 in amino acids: CASRLTVTYNEQFF. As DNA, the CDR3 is TGTGCCAGCAGATTGACTGTAACCTACAATGAGCAGTTCTTC.

CDR3 sequence reads: CASSEGQGYGYTF. The CDR3, as DNA: TGTGCCAGCAGTGAGGGACAGGGCTATGGCTACACCTTC. The V call is TRBV6-4, the J call TRBJ1-2; 9 bases line up with TRBD1. CDR3 size: 13 residues. Germline loops: CDR1 MRHNA, CDR2 SNTAGT. V was pared by 3 bases and J by 4 bases, with 0 bases of the junction left unmatched.

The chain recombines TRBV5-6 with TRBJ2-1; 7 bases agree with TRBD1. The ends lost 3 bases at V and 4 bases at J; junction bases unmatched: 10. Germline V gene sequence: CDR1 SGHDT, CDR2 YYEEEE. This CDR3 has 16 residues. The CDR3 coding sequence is TGTGCCAGCAGCTCCCAGACAGGGACGGAATACAATGAGCAGTTCTTC. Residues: CASSSQTGTEYNEQFF.

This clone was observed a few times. The CDR3 loop is CASSPRTGITEAFF. CDR3 DNA: TGTGCCAGTAGCCCAAGGACAGGGATCACTGAAGCTTTCTTT. The chain couples TRBV19 to TRBJ1-1; 8 bases match TRBD1. CDR1 and CDR2 from the germline V gene are LNHDA and SQIVND (reference sequence). The CDR3 spans 14 residues. The V segment lost 6 bases and the J segment 4 bases; nucleotides outside the gene matches: 7.

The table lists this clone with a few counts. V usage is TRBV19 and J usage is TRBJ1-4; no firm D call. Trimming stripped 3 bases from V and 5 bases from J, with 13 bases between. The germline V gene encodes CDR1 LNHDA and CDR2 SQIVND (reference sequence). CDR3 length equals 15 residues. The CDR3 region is CASSIVARLNEKLFF. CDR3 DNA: TGTGCCAGTAGTATTGTGGCCAGACTGAATGAAAAACTGTTTTTT.

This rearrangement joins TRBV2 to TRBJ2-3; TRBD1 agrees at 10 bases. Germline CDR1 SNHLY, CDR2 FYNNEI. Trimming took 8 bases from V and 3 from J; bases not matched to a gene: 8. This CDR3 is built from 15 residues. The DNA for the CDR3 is TGTGCCAGCCAGAGGGACAGGGGAATGACAGATACGCAGTATTTT. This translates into CASQRDRGMTDTQYF.

The CDR3 DNA sequence: TGTGCCAGCAGCCTTGCTTCCAGGAACAATCAGCCCCAGCATTTT. Residues: CASSLASRNNQPQHF. The V gene is TRBV5-5, the J gene TRBJ1-5; no clear D. CDR3 length: 15 residues. Trimming removed 4 bases from V and 3 bases from J, with 14 bases in between. The germline gives CDR1 SGHKS, CDR2 YYEKEE (reference sequence).

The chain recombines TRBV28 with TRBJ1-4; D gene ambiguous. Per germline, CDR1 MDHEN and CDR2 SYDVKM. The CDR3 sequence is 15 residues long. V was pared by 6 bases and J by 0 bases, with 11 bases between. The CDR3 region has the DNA TGTGCCAGCAGGACTTATTACTCAACTAATGAAAAACTGTTTTTT. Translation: CASRTYYSTNEKLFF.

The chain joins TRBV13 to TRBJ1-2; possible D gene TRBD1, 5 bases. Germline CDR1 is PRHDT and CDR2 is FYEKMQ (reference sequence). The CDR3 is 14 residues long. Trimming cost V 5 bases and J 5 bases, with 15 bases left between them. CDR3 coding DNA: TGTGCCAGCAGCCCCGAGCCAGGGTTGTATGGCTACACCTTC. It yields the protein CASSPEPGLYGYTF.

The CDR3 region is CAVLSEEKNTEAFF. The CDR3, as DNA: TGTGCCGTCCTCTCCGAGGAGAAGAACACTGAAGCTTTCTTT. The J gene is TRBJ1-1, the V gene TRBV10-3; D is undetermined. CDR3 length: 14 amino acids. V was shortened by 11 bases and J by 1 base, with 17 bases between the two germline ends. Germline values: CDR1 ENHRY, CDR2 SYGVKD.

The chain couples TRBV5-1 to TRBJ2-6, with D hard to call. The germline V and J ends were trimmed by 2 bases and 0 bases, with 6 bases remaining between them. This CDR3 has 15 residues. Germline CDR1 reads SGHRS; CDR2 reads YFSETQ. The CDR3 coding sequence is TGCGCCAGCAGCTTATCGGGCTCTGGGGCCAACGTCCTGACTTTC. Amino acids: CASSLSGSGANVLTF.

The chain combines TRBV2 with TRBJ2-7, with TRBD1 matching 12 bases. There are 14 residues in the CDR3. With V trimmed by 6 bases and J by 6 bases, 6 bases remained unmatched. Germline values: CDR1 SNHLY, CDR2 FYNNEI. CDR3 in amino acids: CASRRDRGQVEQYF. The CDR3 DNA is TGTGCCAGCAGAAGGGACAGGGGGCAAGTCGAGCAGTACTTC.

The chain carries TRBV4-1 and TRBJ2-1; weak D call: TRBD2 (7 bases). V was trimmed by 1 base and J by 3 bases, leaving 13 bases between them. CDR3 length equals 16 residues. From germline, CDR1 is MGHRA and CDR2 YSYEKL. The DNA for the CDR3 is TGCGCCAGCAGCCAAGGCGAGCGGGGACACTACAATGAGCAGTTCTTC. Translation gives CASSQGERGHYNEQFF.

The DNA for the CDR3 is TGTGCCAGCAGCTTAGAGGCCTCGGGGGGATATCTGAGGTACGAGCAGTACTTC. Its translation: CASSLEASGGYLRYEQYF. This chain uses TRBV7-6 with TRBJ2-7, with 7 nucleotides matching TRBD2. Trimming took 1 base from V and 4 from J; bases not matched to a gene: 16. The CDR3 loop spans 18 amino acids. CDR1 SGHVS and CDR2 FNYEAQ come from the germline V gene.

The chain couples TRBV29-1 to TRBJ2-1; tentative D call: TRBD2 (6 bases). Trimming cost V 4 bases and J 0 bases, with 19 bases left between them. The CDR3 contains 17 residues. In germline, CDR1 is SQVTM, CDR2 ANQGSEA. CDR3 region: CSVAGGSRASSYNEQFF. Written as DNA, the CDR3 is TGCAGCGTTGCTGGGGGGTCGAGGGCAAGCTCCTACAATGAGCAGTTCTTC.

DNA for the CDR3: TGTGCCAGCAGACCGACTAGCGGGAGGATAGATACGCAGTATTTT. Translating it yields CASRPTSGRIDTQYF. The V call is TRBV28, the J call TRBJ2-3; TRBD2 agrees at 13 bases. Trimming removed 6 bases from V and 5 bases from J; junction bases left unmatched: 5. Germline lookup yields CDR1 MDHEN and CDR2 SYDVKM. The CDR3 length is 15 residues.